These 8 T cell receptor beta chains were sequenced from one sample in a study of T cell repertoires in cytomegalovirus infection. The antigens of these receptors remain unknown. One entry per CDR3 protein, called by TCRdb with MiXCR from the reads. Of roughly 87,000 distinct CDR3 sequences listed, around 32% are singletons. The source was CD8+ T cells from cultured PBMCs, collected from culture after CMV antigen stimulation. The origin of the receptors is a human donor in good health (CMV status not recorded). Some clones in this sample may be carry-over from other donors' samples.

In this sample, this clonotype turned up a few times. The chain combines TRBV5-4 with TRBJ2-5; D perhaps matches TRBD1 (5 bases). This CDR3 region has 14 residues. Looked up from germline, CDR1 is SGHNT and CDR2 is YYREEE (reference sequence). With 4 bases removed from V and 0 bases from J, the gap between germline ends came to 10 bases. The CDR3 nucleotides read TGTGCCAGCAGCCCAGACAGTTACCAAGAGACCCAGTACTTC. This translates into CASSPDSYQETQYF.

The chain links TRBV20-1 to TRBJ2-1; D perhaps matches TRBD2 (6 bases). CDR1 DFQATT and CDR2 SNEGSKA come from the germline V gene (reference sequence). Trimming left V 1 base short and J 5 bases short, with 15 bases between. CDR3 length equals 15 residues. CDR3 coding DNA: TGCAGTGCTAGAGGTCTGGGGGGAATTAACAATGAGCAGTTCTTC. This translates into CSARGLGGINNEQFF.

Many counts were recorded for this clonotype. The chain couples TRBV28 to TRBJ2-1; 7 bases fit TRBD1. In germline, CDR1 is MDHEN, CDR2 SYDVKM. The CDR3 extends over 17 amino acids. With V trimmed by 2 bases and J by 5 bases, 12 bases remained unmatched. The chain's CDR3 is CASSLIPTGVKHNEQFF. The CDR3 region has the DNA TGTGCCAGCAGTTTAATCCCCACAGGGGTGAAACACAATGAGCAGTTCTTC.

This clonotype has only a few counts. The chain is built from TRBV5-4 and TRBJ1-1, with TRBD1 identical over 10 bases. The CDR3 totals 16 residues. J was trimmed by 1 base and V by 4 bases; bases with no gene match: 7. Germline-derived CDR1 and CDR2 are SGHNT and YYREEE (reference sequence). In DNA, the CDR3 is TGTGCCAGCAGCCCTCGGGACAGGGGAACGAACACTGAAGCTTTCTTT. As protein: CASSPRDRGTNTEAFF.

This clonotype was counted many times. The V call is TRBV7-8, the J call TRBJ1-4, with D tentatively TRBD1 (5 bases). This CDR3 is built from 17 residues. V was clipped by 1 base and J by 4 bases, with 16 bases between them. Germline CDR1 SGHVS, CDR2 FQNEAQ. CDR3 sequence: CASSLVGDSLFNEKLFF. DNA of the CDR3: TGTGCCAGCAGCTTAGTCGGTGACAGCCTATTTAATGAAAAACTGTTTTTT.

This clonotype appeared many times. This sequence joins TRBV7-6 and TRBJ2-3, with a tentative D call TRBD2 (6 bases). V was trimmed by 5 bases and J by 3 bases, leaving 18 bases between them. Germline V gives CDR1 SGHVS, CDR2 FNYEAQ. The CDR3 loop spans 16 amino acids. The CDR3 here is CASSLGDSSKTDTQYF. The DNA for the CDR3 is TGTGCCAGCAGCCTGGGGGACTCCTCCAAAACAGATACGCAGTATTTT. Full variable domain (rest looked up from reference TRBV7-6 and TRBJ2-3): GAGVSQSPRYKVTKRGQDVALRCDPISGHVSLYWYRQALGQGPEFLTYFNYEAQQDKSGLPNDRFSAERPEGSISTLTIQRTEQRDSAMYRCASSLGDSSKTDTQYFGPGTRLTVL.

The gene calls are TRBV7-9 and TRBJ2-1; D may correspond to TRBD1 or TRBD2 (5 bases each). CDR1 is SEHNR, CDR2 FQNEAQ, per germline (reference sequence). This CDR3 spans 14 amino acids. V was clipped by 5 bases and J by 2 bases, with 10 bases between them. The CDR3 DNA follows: TGTGCCAGCAGCCCCCCGGGACCCTACAATGAGCAGTTCTTC. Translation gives CASSPPGPYNEQFF.

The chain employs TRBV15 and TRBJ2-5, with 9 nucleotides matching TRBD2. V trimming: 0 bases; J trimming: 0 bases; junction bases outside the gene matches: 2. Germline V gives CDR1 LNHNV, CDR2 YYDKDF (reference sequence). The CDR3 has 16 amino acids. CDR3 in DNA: TGTGCCACCAGCAGAGAGCGGGGGGGTGACCAAGAGACCCAGTACTTC. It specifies CATSRERGGDQETQYF.